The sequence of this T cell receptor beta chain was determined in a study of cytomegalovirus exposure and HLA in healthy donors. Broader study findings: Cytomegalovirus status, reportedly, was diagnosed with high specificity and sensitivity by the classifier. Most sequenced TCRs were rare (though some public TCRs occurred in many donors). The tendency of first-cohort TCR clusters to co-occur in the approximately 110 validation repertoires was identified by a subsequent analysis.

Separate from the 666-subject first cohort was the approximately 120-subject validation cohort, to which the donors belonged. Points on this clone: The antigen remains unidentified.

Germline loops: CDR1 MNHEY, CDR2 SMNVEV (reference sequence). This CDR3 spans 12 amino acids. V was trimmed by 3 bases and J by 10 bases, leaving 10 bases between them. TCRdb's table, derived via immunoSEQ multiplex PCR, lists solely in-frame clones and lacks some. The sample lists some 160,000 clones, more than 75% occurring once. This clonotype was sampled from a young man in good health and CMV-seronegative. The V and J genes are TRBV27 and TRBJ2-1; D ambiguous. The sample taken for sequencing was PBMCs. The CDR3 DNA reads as TGTGCCAGCAGTTTCCCCCTTCGGGAGCAGTTCTTC. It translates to CASSFPLREQFF.